This TCR beta chain is drawn from a study of regulatory T cells in long-lasting Graves disease. Study-level results: TRBV28, TRBJ1-2 and TRBJ2-5 emerged as the favored segments in persistent disease.

This CDR3 has 14 residues. V was trimmed by 0 bases and J by 8 bases, leaving 11 bases between them. CDR1 and CDR2 (germline): MNHEY, SVGEGT. The time point denotes: newly diagnosed GD, antithyroid drugs for less than 3 months. From RNA extracted from PBMCs, the TCR library was made. Building of the TCR beta libraries involved iRepertoire HTBI primers and Arm-PCR of CDR3 regions. TCRdb used MiXCR to reprocess the multiplex PCR reads, holding one entry per CDR3 protein. Of 350,000 to 450,000 distinct CDR3 sequences in the sample, just under 15% were seen once. This clonotype was detected many times. Its antigen is unknown. The sample was also reused in another study, on T cells in Graves' hyperthyroidism and ophthalmopathy.

The rearrangement links TRBV6-2 or TRBV6-3 to TRBJ2-1; no clear D gene. Sequences were derived from peripheral blood mononuclear cells (PBMCs), sampled at new diagnosis, from a patient treated with antithyroid drugs. This TCR was sampled from a woman younger than 45 with Graves disease. DNA for the CDR3: TGTGCCAGCAGTTACTCGAGCATCGTGGATGAGCAGTTCTTC. Its protein is CASSYSSIVDEQFF.